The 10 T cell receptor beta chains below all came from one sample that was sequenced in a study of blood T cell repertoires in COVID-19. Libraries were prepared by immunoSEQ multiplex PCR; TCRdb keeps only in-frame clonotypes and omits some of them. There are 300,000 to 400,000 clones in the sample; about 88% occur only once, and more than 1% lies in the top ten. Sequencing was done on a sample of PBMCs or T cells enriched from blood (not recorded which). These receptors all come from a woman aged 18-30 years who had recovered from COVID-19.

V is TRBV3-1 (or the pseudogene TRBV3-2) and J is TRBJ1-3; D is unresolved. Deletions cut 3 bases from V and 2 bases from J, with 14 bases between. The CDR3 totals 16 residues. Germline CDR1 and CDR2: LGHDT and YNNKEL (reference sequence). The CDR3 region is CASSQVRGLTGNTIYF. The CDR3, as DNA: TGTGCCAGCAGCCAGGTCCGAGGGCTCACTGGAAACACCATATATTTT.

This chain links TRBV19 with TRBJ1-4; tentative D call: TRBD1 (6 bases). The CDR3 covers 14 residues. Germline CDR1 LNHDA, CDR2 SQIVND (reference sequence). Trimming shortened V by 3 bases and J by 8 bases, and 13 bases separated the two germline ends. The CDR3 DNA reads TGTGCCAGTAGTATGTCAGGGGCCGCGGAAAAACTGTTTTTT. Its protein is CASSMSGAAEKLFF.

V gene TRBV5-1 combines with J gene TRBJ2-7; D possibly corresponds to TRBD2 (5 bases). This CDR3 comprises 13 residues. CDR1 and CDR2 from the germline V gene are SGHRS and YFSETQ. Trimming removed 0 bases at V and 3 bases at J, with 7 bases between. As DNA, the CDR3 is TGCGCCAGCAGCTTGGGGGAGTACTACGAGCAGTACTTC. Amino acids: CASSLGEYYEQYF.

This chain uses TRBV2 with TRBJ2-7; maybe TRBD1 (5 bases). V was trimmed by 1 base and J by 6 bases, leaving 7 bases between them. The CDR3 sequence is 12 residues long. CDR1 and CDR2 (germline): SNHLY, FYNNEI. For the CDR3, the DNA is TGTGCCAGCAGTGAAGGGGGCAGCGAGCAGTACTTC. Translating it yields CASSEGGSEQYF.

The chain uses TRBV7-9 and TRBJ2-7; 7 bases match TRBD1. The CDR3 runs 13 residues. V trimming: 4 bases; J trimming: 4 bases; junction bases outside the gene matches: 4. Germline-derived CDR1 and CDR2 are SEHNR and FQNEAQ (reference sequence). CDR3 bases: TGTGCCAGCAGCTCGGGACAGAATTACGAGCAGTACTTC. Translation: CASSSGQNYEQYF.

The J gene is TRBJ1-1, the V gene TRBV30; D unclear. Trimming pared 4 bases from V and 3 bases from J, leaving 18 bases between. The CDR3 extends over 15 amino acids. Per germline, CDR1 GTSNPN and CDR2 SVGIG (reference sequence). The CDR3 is CAWTDPNGVDTEAFF. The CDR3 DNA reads TGTGCCTGGACTGATCCTAATGGTGTCGACACTGAAGCTTTCTTT.

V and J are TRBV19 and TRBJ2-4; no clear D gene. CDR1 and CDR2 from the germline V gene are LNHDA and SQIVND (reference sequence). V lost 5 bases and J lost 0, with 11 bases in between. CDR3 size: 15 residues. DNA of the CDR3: TGTGCCAGTAGTCCGGTCCTCCTAGCCAAAAACATTCAGTACTTC. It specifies CASSPVLLAKNIQYF.

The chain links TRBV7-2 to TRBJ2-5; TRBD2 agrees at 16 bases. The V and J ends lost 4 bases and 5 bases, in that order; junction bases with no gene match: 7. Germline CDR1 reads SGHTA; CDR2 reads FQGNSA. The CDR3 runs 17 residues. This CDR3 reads CASSSMGLAGGRETQYF. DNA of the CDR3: TGTGCCAGCAGCTCGATGGGACTAGCGGGGGGGAGGGAGACCCAGTACTTC.

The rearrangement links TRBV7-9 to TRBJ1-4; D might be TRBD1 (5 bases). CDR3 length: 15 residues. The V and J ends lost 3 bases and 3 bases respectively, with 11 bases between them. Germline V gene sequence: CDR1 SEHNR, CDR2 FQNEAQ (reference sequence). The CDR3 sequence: CASSFGGASNEKLFF. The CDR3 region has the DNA TGTGCCAGCAGCTTTGGAGGGGCGTCTAATGAAAAACTGTTTTTT.

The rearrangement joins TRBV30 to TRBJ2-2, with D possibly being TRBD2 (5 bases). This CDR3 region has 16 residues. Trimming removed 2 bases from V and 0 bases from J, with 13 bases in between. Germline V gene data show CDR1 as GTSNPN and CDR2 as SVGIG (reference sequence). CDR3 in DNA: TGTGCCTGGAGTCCTAGCCTAACTTCGAACACCGGGGAGCTGTTTTTT. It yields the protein CAWSPSLTSNTGELFF.